Sequencing of this T cell receptor (beta chain) was carried out in a study of cytomegalovirus exposure and HLA in healthy donors. The wider study: The approximately 120 validation repertoires were reported in a later analysis to have been generated on the same platform as the roughly 700 first-cohort repertoires.

The protocol was immunoSEQ multiplex PCR, while the TCRdb copy is restricted to in-frame clones and leaves out a portion. The data show approximately 200,000 clones, 75% to 95% seen once. In germline, CDR1 is SNHLY, CDR2 FYNNEI. V shed 0 bases, J shed 0 bases, and the junction held 8 bases outside the gene matches. The CDR3 is 18 amino acids. The donors were in the approximately 110-subject validation cohort; that cohort was separate from the approximately 670-subject first cohort. This receptor was obtained from a young woman in good health and CMV-seronegative. The sample taken for sequencing was PBMCs. The chain has TRBV2 and TRBJ2-3; TRBD2 matches at 8 bases. CDR3 sequence: CASSEARAGGLSTDTQYF. CDR3 nucleotides: TGTGCCAGCAGTGAAGCCAGGGCGGGAGGCCTTAGCACAGATACGCAGTATTTT.